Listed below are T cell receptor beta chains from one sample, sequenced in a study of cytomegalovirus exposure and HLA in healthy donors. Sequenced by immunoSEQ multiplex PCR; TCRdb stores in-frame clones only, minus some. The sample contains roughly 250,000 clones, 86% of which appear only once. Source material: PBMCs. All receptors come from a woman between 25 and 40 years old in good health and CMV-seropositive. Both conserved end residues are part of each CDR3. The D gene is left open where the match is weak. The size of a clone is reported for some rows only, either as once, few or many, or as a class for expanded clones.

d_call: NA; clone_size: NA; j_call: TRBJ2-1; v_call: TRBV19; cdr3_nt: TGTGCCACCAAACGCCCCGGGACATTAAATGAGCAGTTCTTC; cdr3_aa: CATKRPGTLNEQFF
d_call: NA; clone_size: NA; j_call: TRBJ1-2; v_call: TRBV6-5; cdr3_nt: TGTGCCAGCAGGGACCCGGGAAGGCTTAGGGGCTACACCTTC; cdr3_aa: CASRDPGRLRGYTF
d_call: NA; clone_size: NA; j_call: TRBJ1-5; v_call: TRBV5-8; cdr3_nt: TGTGCCAGCAGCTTGCCGGGACAGCCCCAGCATTTT; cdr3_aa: CASSLPGQPQHF
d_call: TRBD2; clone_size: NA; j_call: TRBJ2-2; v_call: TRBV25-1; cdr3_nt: TGTGCCAGCAGTGAATACTTCCCCCTAGCGGGTCGTGGCGGGGAGCTGTTTTTT; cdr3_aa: CASSEYFPLAGRGGELFF
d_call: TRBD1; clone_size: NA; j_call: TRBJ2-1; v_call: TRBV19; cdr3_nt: TGTGCCAGTATTGGGACAGGGACGACGGATTACAATGAGCAGTTCTTC; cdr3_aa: CASIGTGTTDYNEQFF
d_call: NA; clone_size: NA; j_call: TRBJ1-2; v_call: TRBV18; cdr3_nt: TGTGCCAGCTCAGAGGCGGAAGACTATGGCTACACCTTC; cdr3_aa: CASSEAEDYGYTF
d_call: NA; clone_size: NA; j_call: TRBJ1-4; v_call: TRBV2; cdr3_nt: TGTGCCAGCAGCGGGGAACGGCGTGAAAAACTGTTTTTT; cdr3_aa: CASSGERREKLFF
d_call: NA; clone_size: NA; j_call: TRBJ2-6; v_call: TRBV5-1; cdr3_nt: TGCGCCAGCAGCTTGGGCGCCGGGACTTCAGTCTCTGGGGCCAACGTCCTGACTTTC; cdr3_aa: CASSLGAGTSVSGANVLTF
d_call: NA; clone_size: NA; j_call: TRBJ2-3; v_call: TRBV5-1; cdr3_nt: TGCGCCAGCAGTTTGAATCCCCCCAGGGATACGCAGTATTTT; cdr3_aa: CASSLNPPRDTQYF
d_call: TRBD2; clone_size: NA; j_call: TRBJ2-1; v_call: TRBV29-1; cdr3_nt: TGCAGCGCCGGGACTAGCGCTGAGCAGTTCTTC; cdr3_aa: CSAGTSAEQFF
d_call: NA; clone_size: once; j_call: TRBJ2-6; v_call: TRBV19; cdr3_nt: TGTGCCAGTAGTATAGATCCGGCGGGGGGGGCCAACGTCCTGACTTTC; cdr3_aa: CASSIDPAGGANVLTF
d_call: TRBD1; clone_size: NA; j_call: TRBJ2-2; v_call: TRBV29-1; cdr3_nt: TGCAGCGTTGGACAGGGGGGAACACCCGGGGAGCTGTTTTTT; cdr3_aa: CSVGQGGTPGELFF
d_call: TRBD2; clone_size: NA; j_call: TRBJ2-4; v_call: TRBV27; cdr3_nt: TGTGCCAGCAGTCCTCGACTAGCGGCCTTAGCCAAAAACATTCAGTACTTC; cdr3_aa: CASSPRLAALAKNIQYF
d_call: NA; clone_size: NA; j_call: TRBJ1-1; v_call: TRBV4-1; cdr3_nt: TGCGCCAGCAGCCCCTCGGAATCGGGGAAGACTGAAGCTTTCTTT; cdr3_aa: CASSPSESGKTEAFF